The next 9 T cell receptor beta chains were all read from a single sample in a study of blood T cell repertoires in COVID-19. Profiling relied on immunoSEQ multiplex PCR, and the TCRdb table lists in-frame clones only, not all of them. The sample carries approximately 180,000 clones, over 70% recorded once. The sequenced sample was peripheral blood. The receptor set was obtained from a woman in her thirties or forties with COVID-19, enrolled during active disease.

The J gene is TRBJ2-1, the V gene TRBV10-2; D might be TRBD1 (6 bases). Deletions cut 11 bases from V and 5 bases from J, with 19 bases between. Germline CDR1 WSHSY, CDR2 SAAADI. CDR3 length: 14 residues. The CDR3: CAATRGGLNNEQFF. The CDR3, as DNA: TGCGCCGCCACTCGAGGGGGTTTAAACAATGAGCAGTTCTTC.

The chain employs TRBV5-6 and TRBJ2-5, with 9 bases lining up with TRBD2. Germline V CDR1 and CDR2: SGHDT, YYEEEE. The CDR3 runs to 15 residues. With 4 bases clipped from V and 5 bases from J, the junction kept 9 bases outside the gene matches. The CDR3 sequence is CASSPWRGGRETQYF. The CDR3 DNA reads as TGTGCCAGCAGCCCATGGCGGGGGGGACGGGAGACCCAGTACTTC. The entire variable domain, with the rest obtained from reference TRBV5-6 and TRBJ2-5, is as follows: DAGVTQSPTHLIKTRGQQVTLRCSPKSGHDTVSWYQQALGQGPQFIFQYYEEEERQRGNFPDRFSGHQFPNYSSELNVNALLLGDSALYLCASSPWRGGRETQYFGPGTRLLVL.

Only a few counts were recorded for this clone. The V call is TRBV18, the J call TRBJ1-2, with D possibly TRBD1 on 6 matching bases. CDR3 size: 13 residues. The V end was cut by 8 bases, the J end by 4 bases, with 14 bases between. Germline CDR1 and CDR2: KGHSH and LQKENI. Here the CDR3 DNA reads TGTGCCAGCCAAACCGGACAGAGCTATGGCTACACCTTC. It yields the protein CASQTGQSYGYTF.

Here the CDR3 reads CASSPSGRNTEAFF. Written as DNA, the CDR3 is TGTGCCAGCAGTCCAAGTGGTAGGAACACTGAAGCTTTCTTT. The gene calls are TRBV6-5 and TRBJ1-1, with D unresolved. Per germline, CDR1 MNHEY and CDR2 SVGAGI. V lost 5 bases to trimming and J lost 1 base, with 11 bases between them. There are 14 residues in the CDR3.

J is TRBJ1-1 and V is TRBV2, with D possibly matching TRBD1 (6 bases). The length of the CDR3 is 15 residues. The ends were cut back, 3 bases at V and 11 bases at J, with 22 bases in the middle. Per the germline V gene, CDR1 is SNHLY and CDR2 is FYNNEI. The CDR3 nucleotides read TGTGCCAGCAGTGACTTCTATCCCGACAGGCCTGGCGCTTTCTTT. Protein: CASSDFYPDRPGAFF.

This clone was observed a single time. This chain uses TRBV27 with TRBJ2-2; the match to TRBD2 covers 7 bases. Per the germline V gene, CDR1 is MNHEY and CDR2 is SMNVEV (reference sequence). The CDR3 extends over 16 amino acids. The V segment lost 5 bases and the J segment 2 bases; nucleotides outside the gene matches: 8. CDR3 sequence reads: CASSQRGRANTGELFF. The CDR3 region has the DNA TGTGCCAGCAGTCAACGGGGGAGGGCCAACACCGGGGAGCTGTTTTTT.

CDR3 sequence (DNA): TGTGCCAGCAGCTCCGGGGGGGACACCGGCATCTATGGCTACACCTTC. Amino acid sequence: CASSSGGDTGIYGYTF. V gene TRBV5-4 combines with J gene TRBJ1-2, with D possibly TRBD1 on 6 matching bases. The CDR3 consists of 16 residues. V gave up 3 bases and J gave up 4 bases, with 19 bases separating them. Germline V gives CDR1 SGHNT, CDR2 YYREEE (reference sequence).

The chain's CDR3 is CASTPGTGRNEQFF. DNA of the CDR3: TGTGCCAGCACCCCCGGGACAGGGAGGAATGAGCAGTTCTTC. The chain links TRBV28 to TRBJ2-1; 9 bases fit TRBD1. The CDR3 loop spans 14 amino acids. The germline V gene has CDR1 MDHEN and CDR2 SYDVKM. V shed 7 bases, J shed 7 bases, and the junction held 8 bases outside the gene matches.

The V and J genes are TRBV18 and TRBJ2-5, with TRBD1 matching 7 bases. The CDR3 extends over 13 amino acids. Unmatched junction bases numbered 3, after V lost 5 bases and J lost 3 bases. In germline, CDR1 is KGHSH, CDR2 LQKENI. The CDR3 region has the DNA TGTGCCAGCTCAACTGACAGGGAAGAGACCCAGTACTTC. It yields the protein CASSTDREETQYF.